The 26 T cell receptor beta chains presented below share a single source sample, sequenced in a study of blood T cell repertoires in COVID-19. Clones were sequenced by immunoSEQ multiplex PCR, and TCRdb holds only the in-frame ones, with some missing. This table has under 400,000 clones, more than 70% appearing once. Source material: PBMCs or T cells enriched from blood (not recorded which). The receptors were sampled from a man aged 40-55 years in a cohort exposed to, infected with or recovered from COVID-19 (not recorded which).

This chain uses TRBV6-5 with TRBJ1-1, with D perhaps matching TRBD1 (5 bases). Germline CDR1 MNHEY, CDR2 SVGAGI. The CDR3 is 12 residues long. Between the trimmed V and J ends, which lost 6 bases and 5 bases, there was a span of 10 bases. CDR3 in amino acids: CASSIPGTEAFF. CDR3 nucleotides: TGTGCCAGCAGCATACCAGGGACTGAAGCTTTCTTT.

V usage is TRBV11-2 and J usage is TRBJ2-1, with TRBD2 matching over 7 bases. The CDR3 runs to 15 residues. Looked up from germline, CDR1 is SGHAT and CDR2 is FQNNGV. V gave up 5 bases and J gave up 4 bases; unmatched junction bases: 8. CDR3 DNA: TGTGCCAGCAGCCAGAGGGAGGGAGGGTACAATGAGCAGTTCTTC. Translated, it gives CASSQREGGYNEQFF.

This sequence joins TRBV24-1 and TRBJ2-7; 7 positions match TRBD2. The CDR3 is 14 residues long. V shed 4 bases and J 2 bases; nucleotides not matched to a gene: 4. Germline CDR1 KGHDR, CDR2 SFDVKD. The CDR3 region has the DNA TGTGCCACCAGTGACCAGGGACTACCCTACGAGCAGTACTTC. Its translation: CATSDQGLPYEQYF.

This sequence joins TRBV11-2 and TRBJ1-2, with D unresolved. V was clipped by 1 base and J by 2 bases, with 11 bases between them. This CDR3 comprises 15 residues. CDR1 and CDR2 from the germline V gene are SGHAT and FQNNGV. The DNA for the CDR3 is TGTGCCAGCAGCTTAGTACGGCGGTTAAACTATGGCTACACCTTC. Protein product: CASSLVRRLNYGYTF.

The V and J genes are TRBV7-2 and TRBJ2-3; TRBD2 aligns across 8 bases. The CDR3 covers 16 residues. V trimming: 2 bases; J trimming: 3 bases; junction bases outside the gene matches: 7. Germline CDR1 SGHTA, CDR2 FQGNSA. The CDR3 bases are TGTGCCAGCAGCTTAAATCAAGCGGGAGTTACAGATACGCAGTATTTT. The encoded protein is CASSLNQAGVTDTQYF.

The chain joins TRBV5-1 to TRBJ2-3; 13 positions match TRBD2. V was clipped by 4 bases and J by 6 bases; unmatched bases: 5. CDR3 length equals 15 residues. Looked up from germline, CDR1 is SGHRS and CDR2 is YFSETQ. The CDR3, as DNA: TGCGCCAGCAGCCCGGGACTAGCGGGATGGGATACGCAGTATTTT. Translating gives CASSPGLAGWDTQYF. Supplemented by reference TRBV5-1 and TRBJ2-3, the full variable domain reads KAGVTQTPRYLIKTRGQQVTLSCSPISGHRSVSWYQQTPGQGLQFLFEYFSETQRNKGNFPGRFSGRQFSNSRSEMNVSTLELGDSALYLCASSPGLAGWDTQYFGPGTRLTVL.

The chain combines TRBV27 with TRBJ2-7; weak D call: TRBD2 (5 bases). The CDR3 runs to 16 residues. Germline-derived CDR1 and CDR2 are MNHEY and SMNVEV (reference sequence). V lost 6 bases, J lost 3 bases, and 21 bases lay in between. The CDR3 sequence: CASSLGSKPRGYEQYF. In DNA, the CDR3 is TGTGCCAGCAGCTTGGGGAGCAAACCACGGGGCTACGAGCAGTACTTC.

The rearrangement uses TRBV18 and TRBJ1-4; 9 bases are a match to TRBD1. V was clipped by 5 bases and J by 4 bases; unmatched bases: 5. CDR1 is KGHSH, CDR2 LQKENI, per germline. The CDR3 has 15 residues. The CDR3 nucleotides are TGTGCCAGCTCAAACGGGACAGGGAATAATGAAAAACTGTTTTTT. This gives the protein CASSNGTGNNEKLFF.

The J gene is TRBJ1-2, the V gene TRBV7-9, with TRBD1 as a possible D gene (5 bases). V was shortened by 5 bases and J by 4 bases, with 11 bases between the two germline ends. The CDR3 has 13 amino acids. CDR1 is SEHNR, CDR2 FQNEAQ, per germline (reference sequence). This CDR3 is CASSLGGFYGYTF. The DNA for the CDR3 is TGTGCCAGCAGCCTCGGGGGTTTCTATGGCTACACCTTC.

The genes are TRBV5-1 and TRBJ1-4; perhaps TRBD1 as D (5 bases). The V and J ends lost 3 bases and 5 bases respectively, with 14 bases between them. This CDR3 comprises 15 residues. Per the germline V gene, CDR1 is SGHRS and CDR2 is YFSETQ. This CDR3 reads CASSWNRQSNEKLFF. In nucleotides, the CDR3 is TGCGCCAGCAGCTGGAACCGACAGTCAAATGAAAAACTGTTTTTT.

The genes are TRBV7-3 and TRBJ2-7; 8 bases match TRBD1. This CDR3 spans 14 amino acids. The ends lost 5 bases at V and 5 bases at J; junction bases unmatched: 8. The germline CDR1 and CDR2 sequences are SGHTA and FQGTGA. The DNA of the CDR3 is TGTGCCAGCAGCCCGACAGGGGCGGGGAACGAGCAGTACTTC. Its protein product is CASSPTGAGNEQYF.

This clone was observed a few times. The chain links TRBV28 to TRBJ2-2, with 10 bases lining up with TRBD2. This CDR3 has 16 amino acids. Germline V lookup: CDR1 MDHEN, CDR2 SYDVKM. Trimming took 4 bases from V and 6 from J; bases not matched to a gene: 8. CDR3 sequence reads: CASSWKREGRAGELFF. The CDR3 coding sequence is TGTGCCAGCAGTTGGAAGCGGGAGGGCCGGGCCGGGGAGCTGTTTTTT. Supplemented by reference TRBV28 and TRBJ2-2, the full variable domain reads DVKVTQSSRYLVKRTGEKVFLECVQDMDHENMFWYRQDPGLGLRLIYFSYDVKMKEKGDIPEGYSVSREKKERFSLILESASTNQTSMYLCASSWKREGRAGELFFGEGSRLTVL.

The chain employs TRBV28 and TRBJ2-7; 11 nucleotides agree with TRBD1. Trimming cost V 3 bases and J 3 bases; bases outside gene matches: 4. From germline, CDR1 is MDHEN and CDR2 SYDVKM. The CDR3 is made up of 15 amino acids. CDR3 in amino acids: CASSLSDRGLYEQYF. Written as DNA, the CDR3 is TGTGCCAGCAGTTTGTCGGACAGGGGGCTCTACGAGCAGTACTTC.

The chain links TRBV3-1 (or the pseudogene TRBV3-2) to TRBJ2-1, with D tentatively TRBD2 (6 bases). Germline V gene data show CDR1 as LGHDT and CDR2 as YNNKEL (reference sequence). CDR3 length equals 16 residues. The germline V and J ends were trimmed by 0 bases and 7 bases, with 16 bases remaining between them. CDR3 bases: TGTGCCAGCAGCCAAGATCCGTCTAGCGCATTTAATGAGCAGTTCTTC. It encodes CASSQDPSSAFNEQFF.

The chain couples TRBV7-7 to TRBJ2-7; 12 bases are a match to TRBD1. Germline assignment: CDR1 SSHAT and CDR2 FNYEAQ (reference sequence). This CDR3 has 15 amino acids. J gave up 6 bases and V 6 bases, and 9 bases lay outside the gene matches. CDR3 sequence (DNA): TGTGCCAGCAGTCCCGGGACAGGGGGCTTGGGCGAGCAGTACTTC. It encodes CASSPGTGGLGEQYF.

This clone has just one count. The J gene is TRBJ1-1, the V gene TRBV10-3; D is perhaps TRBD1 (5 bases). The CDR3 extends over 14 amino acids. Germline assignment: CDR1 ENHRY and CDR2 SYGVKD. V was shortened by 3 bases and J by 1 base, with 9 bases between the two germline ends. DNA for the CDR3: TGTGCCATCAGTGACAGGGTTACGAACACTGAAGCTTTCTTT. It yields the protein CAISDRVTNTEAFF.

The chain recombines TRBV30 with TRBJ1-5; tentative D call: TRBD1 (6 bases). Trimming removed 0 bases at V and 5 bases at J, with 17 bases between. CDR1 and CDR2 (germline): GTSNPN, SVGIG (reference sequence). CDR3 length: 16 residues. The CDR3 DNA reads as TGTGCCTGGAGTGTAAAAGGGGTAGGGGGGGATCAGCCCCAGCATTTT. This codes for CAWSVKGVGGDQPQHF.

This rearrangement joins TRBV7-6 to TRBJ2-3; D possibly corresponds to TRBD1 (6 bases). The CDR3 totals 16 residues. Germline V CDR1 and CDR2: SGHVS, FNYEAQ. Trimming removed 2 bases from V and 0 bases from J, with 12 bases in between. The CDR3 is CASSLRPGQSTDTQYF. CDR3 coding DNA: TGTGCCAGCAGCTTACGGCCCGGACAGAGCACAGATACGCAGTATTTT.

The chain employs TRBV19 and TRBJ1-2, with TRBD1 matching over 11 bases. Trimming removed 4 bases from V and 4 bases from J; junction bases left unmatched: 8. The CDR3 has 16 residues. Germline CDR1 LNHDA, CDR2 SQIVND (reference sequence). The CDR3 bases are TGTGCCAGTAGTACAGCAAGGACAGGGGGCCTCTATGGCTACACCTTC. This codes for CASSTARTGGLYGYTF.

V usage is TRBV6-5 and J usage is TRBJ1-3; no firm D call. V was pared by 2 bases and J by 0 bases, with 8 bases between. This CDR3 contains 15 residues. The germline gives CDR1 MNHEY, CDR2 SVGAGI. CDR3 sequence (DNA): TGTGCCAGCAGTTACGGAGCAGTCTCTGGAAACACCATATATTTT. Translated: CASSYGAVSGNTIYF.

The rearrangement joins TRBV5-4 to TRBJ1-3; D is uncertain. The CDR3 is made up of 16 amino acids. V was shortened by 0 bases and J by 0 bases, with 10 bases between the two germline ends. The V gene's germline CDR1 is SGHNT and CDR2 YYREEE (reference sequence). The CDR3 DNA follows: TGTGCCAGCAGCTTGGCGCGGGCTAACTCTGGAAACACCATATATTTT. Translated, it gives CASSLARANSGNTIYF.

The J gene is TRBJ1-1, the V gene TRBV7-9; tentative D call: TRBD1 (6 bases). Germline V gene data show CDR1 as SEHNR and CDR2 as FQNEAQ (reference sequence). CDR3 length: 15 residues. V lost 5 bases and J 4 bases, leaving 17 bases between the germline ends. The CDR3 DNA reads TGTGCCAGCAGCCCCCGGACAGTTCGAAGCACTGAAGCTTTCTTT. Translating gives CASSPRTVRSTEAFF.

The CDR3 loop reads CASSPLPGRGARVGSPLHF. CDR3 coding DNA: TGTGCCAGCAGCCCCCTCCCGGGACGGGGGGCGCGGGTAGGGTCACCCCTCCACTTT. This chain links TRBV21-1 with TRBJ1-6. TRBV21-1 constitutes a pseudogene. The CDR3 is made up of 19 amino acids.

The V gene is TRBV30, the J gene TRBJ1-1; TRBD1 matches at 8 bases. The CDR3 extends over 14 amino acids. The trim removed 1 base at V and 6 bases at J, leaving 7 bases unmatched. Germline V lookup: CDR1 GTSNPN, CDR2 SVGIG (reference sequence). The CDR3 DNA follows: TGTGCCTGGAGTGACGGACAGGGCTGGGCTGAAGCTTTCTTT. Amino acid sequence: CAWSDGQGWAEAFF.

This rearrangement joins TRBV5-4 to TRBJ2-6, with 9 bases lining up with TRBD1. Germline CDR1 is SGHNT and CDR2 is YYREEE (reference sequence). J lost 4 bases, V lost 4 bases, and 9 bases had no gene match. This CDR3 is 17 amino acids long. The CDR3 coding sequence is TGTGCCAGCAGCCTGGGACAGGGATACATCGGGGCCAACGTCCTGACTTTC. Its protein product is CASSLGQGYIGANVLTF.

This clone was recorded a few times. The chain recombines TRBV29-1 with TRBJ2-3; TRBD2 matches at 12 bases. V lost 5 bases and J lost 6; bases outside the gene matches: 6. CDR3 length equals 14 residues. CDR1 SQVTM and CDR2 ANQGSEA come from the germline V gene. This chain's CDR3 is CSVWTSGMGDTQYF. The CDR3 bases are TGCAGCGTTTGGACTAGCGGGATGGGGGATACGCAGTATTTT.